This entry is about one T cell receptor (beta chain). Its antigen remains unknown. The source of the sample is a study of T cell responses to AZD1222 COVID-19 vaccine. Study conclusions and caveats: The number of AZD1222 recipients seropositive at baseline was only 5 to 7. Close to half of all spike-specific TCRs reportedly target regions of the variants that are unmutated. All repertoire sampling was performed exclusively after the peak T cell response.

The CDR3 runs 17 residues. Deletions cut 5 bases from V and 0 bases from J, with 17 bases between. Germline values: CDR1 MDHEN, CDR2 SYDVKM. Sequencing was performed with immunoSEQ multiplex PCR; in TCRdb, only in-frame clones are kept and a portion is missing. The table has roughly 100,000 clones, about nine tenths seen once; the top ten hold 3% to 3.5%. This receptor was obtained from an adult who received the MenACWY meningococcal vaccine as a control. The chain carries TRBV28 and TRBJ2-1, with unresolved D. Source: peripheral blood, taken 28 days after the second dose of the MenACWY control vaccine. The chain's CDR3 is CASSPRPSASSYNEQFF. CDR3 coding DNA: TGTGCCAGCAGTCCCCGACCGAGTGCGAGCTCCTACAATGAGCAGTTCTTC. The variable domain in full, with the rest retrieved from reference TRBV28 and TRBJ2-1, is DVKVTQSSRYLVKRTGEKVFLECVQDMDHENMFWYRQDPGLGLRLIYFSYDVKMKEKGDIPEGYSVSREKKERFSLILESASTNQTSMYLCASSPRPSASSYNEQFFGPGTRLTVL.